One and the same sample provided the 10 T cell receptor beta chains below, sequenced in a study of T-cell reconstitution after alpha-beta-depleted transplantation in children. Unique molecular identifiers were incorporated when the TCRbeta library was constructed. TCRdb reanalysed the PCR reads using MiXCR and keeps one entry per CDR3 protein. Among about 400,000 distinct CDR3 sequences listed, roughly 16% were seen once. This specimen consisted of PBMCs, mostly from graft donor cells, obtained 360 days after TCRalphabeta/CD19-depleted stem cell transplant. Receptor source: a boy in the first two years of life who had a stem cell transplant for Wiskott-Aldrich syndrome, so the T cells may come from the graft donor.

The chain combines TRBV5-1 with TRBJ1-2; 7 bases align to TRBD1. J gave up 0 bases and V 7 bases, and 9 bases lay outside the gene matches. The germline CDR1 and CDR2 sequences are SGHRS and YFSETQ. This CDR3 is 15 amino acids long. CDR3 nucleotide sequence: TGCGCCAGCCGACAGGGAACCCTTACTAACTATGGCTACACCTTC. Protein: CASRQGTLTNYGYTF.

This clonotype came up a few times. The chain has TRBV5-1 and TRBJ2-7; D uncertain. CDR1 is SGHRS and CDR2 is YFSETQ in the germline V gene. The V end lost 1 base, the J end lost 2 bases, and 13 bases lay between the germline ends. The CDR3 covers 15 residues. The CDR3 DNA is TGCGCCAGCAGCTTGAGGGTTGGACCGGCCTACGAGCAGTACTTC. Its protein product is CASSLRVGPAYEQYF. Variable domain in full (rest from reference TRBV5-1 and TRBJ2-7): KAGVTQTPRYLIKTRGQQVTLSCSPISGHRSVSWYQQTPGQGLQFLFEYFSETQRNKGNFPGRFSGRQFSNSRSEMNVSTLELGDSALYLCASSLRVGPAYEQYFGPGTRLTVT.

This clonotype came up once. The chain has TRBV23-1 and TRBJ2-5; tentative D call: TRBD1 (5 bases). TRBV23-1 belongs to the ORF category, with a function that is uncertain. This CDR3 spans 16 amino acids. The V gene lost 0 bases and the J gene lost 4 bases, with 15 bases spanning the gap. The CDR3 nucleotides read TGCGCCAGCAGTCAATCAGGGGCCCACTCGGGAGAGACCCAGTACTTC. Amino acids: CASSQSGAHSGETQYF.

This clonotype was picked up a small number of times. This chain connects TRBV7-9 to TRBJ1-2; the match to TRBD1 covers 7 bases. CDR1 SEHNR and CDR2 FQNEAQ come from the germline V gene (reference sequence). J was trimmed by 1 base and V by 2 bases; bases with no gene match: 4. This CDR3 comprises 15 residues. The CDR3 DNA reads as TGTGCCAGCAGCTTACAAGGGGGCGATAACTATGGCTACACCTTC. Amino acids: CASSLQGGDNYGYTF.

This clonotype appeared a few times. The CDR3 coding sequence is TGCAGCTCCGCCGGGGCACTGTACAATGAGCAGTTCTTC. This sequence encodes CSSAGALYNEQFF. The V gene is TRBV29-1, the J gene TRBJ2-1; possibly TRBD1 or TRBD2 for D (5 bases each). V dropped 8 bases and J dropped 4 bases, with 15 bases sitting between them. CDR1 is SQVTM and CDR2 is ANQGSEA in the germline V gene. The CDR3 is 13 residues long.

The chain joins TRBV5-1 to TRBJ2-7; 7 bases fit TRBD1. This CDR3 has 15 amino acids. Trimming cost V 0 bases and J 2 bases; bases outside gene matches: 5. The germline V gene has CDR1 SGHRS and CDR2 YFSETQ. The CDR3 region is CASSLGGQVTYEQYF. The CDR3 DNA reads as TGCGCCAGCAGCTTGGGAGGACAGGTAACCTACGAGCAGTACTTC.

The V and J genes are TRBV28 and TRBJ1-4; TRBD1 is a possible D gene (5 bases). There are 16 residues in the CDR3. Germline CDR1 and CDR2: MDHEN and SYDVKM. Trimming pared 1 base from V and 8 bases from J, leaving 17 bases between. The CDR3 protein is CASSLYPGRQPEKLFF. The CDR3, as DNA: TGTGCCAGCAGTTTATATCCGGGACGCCAACCCGAAAAACTGTTTTTT.

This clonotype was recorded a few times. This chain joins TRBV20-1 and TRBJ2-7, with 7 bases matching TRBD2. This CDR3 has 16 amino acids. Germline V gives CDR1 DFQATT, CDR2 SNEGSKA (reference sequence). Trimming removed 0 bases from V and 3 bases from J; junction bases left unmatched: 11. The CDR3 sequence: CSARDVRLAYHYEQYF. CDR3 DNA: TGCAGTGCTAGAGACGTGAGACTAGCATATCACTACGAGCAGTACTTC.

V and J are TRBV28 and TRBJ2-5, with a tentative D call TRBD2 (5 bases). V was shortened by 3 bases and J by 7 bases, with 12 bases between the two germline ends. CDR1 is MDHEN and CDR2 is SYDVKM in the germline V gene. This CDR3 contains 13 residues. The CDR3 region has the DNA TGTGCCAGCAGTTTTTTTGAGGGCGGGACCCAGTACTTC. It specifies CASSFFEGGTQYF.

CDR3 residues: CASSRLFPDRDGIQYF. The CDR3 nucleotides read TGCGCCAGCAGCCGCCTTTTTCCGGACAGGGACGGCATTCAGTACTTC. This rearrangement joins TRBV4-1 to TRBJ2-4; 8 bases align to TRBD1. CDR1 MGHRA and CDR2 YSYEKL come from the germline V gene. The ends lost 4 bases at V and 9 bases at J; junction bases unmatched: 14. The length of the CDR3 is 16 residues.